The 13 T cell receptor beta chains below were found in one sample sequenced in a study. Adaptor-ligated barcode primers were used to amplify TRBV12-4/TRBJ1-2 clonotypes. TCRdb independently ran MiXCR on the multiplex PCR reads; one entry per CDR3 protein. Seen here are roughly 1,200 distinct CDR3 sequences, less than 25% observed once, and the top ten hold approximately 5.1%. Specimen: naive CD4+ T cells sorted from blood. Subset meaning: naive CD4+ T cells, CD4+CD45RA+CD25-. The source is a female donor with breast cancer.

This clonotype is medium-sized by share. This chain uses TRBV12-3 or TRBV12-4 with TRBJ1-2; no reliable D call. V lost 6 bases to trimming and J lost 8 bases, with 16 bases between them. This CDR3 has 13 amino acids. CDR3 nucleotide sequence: TGTGCCAGCAGCCCGAGCCAAGGTTCGGGCTACACCTTC. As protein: CASSPSQGSGYTF.

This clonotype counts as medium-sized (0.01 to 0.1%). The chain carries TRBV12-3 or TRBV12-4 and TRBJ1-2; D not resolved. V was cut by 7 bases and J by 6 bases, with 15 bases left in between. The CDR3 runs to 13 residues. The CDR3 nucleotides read TGTGCCAGCACCTTTCGGGGAGTAGATGGCTACACCTTC. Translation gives CASTFRGVDGYTF.

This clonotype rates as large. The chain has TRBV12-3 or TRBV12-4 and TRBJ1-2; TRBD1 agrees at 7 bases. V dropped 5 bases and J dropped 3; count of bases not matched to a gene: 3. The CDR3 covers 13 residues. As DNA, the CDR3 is TGTGCCAGCAGTCTTGGGACAGACTATGGCTACACCTTC. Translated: CASSLGTDYGYTF.

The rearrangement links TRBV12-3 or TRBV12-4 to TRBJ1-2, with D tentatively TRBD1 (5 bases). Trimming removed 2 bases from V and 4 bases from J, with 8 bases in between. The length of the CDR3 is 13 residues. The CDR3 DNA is TGTGCCAGCAGTTTACGGGGCCCCTATGGCTACACCTTC. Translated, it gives CASSLRGPYGYTF.

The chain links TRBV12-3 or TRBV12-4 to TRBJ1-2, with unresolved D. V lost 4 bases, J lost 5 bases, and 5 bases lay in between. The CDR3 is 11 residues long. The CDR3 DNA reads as TGTGCCAGCAGTTCCTTATATGGCTACACCTTC. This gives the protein CASSSLYGYTF.

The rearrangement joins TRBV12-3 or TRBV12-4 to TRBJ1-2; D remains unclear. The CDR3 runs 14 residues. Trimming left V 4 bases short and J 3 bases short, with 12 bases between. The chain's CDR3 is CASSCEGWDYGYTF. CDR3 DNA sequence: TGTGCCAGCAGTTGTGAGGGTTGGGACTATGGCTACACCTTC.

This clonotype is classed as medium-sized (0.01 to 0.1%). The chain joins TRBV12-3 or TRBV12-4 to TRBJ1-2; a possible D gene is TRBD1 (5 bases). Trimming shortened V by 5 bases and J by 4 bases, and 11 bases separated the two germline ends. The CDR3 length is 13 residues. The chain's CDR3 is CASSTGTGYGYTF. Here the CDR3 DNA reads TGTGCCAGCAGTACTGGGACTGGCTATGGCTACACCTTC.

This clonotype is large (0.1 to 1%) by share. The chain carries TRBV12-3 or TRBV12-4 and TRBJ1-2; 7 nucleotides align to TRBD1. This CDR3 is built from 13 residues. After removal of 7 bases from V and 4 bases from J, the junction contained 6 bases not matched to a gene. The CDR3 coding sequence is TGTGCCAGCATCGGGGACAGCCGCTATGGCTACACCTTC. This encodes CASIGDSRYGYTF.

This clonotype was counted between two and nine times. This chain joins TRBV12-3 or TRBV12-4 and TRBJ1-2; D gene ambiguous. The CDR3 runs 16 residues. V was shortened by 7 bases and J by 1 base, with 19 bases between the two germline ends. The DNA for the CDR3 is TGTGCCAGCACCTCAAGTTGGGCAACAATTAACTATGGCTACACCTTC. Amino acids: CASTSSWATINYGYTF.

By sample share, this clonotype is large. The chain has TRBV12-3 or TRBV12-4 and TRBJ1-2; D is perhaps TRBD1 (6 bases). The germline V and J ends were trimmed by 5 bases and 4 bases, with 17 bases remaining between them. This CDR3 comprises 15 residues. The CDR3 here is CASSPSGRQVYGYTF. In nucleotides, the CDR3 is TGTGCCAGCAGTCCATCCGGCAGACAGGTCTATGGCTACACCTTC.

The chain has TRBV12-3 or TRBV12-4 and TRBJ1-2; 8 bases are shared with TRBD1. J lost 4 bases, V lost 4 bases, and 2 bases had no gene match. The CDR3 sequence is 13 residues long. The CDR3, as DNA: TGTGCCAGCAGTTACGGACAGGGCTATGGCTACACCTTC. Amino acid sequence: CASSYGQGYGYTF.

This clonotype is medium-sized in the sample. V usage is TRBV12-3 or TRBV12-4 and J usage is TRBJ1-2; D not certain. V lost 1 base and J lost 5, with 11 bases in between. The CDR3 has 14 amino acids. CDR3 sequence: CASSLGYRSYGYTF. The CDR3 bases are TGTGCCAGCAGTTTAGGGTACCGAAGTTATGGCTACACCTTC.

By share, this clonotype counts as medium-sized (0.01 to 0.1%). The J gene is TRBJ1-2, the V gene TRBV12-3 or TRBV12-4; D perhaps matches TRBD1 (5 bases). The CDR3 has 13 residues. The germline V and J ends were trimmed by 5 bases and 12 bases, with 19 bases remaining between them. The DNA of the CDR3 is TGTGCCAGCAGTCCCCGGGGCTTCATACAGCACACCTTC. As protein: CASSPRGFIQHTF.